One sample yielded the 23 T cell receptor beta chains listed below, sequenced in a study of shared clonotypes between healthy human individuals. Cells designated naive CD8 were CD45RO-negative and were positively selected for CCR7, with terminally differentiated effector memory CD45RA+ cells excluded. Some clones are missing from TCRdb's copy, which holds only in-frame ones; the method was immunoSEQ multiplex PCR. Of around 2,000,000 clones in the sample, about 95% are singletons; the top ten hold around 1.1%. Sequencing input: naive CD8+ T cells sorted from blood. The receptors derive from a man between 18 and 35 years old in good health.

This chain connects TRBV7-9 to TRBJ1-3; D gene unclear. CDR3 length: 14 residues. V lost 4 bases and J 1 base, leaving 8 bases between the germline ends. Germline loops: CDR1 SEHNR, CDR2 FQNEAQ (reference sequence). The chain's CDR3 is CASSSALSGNTIYF. CDR3 nucleotides: TGTGCCAGCAGCTCCGCCCTTTCTGGAAACACCATATATTTT.

J is TRBJ2-1 and V is TRBV10-1; 11 bases fit TRBD2. With V trimmed by 0 bases and J by 11 bases, 6 bases remained unmatched. The germline V gene encodes CDR1 WNHNN and CDR2 SYGVQD (reference sequence). The CDR3 has 15 amino acids. The CDR3 reads CASSESSSGGLKQFF. CDR3 DNA: TGCGCCAGCAGTGAGTCGTCTAGCGGGGGGTTAAAGCAGTTCTTC.

The table lists this clone with a count of one. The V gene is TRBV6-1, the J gene TRBJ2-7, with D possibly TRBD2 on 5 matching bases. V was pared by 2 bases and J by 0 bases, with 14 bases between. Germline CDR1 reads MNHNS; CDR2 reads SASEGT. The CDR3 runs to 16 residues. The CDR3 nucleotides read TGTGCCAGCAGTGAACTTGGCGGGTTCTCCTCCTACGAGCAGTACTTC. Protein: CASSELGGFSSYEQYF.

In regard to this clone: Other DNA sequences in the sample encode the same CDR3. This chain connects TRBV9 to TRBJ2-7, with a possible D match to TRBD2 (5 bases). The CDR3 runs to 14 residues. Looked up from germline, CDR1 is SGDLS and CDR2 is YYNGEE. The V end was cut by 3 bases, the J end by 4 bases, with 14 bases between. CDR3 bases: TGTGCCAGCAGCGCAGGAGGTGAGGGTTACGAGCAGTACTTC. The encoded protein is CASSAGGEGYEQYF.

The rearrangement uses TRBV25-1 and TRBJ1-1; 8 bases are a match to TRBD1. The ends lost 3 bases at V and 0 bases at J; junction bases unmatched: 12. Germline V gives CDR1 MGHDK, CDR2 SYGVNS. This CDR3 spans 18 amino acids. The CDR3 DNA is TGTGCCAGCAGTGACGTCGGCGACAGGGGCCCCTTGAACACTGAAGCTTTCTTT. This encodes CASSDVGDRGPLNTEAFF.

The V call is TRBV14, the J call TRBJ2-1; 11 bases are a match to TRBD2. The V gene end was trimmed by 4 bases and the J gene end by 0 bases; junction bases not matched to a gene: 8. The CDR3 extends over 18 amino acids. Germline V gene lookup returns CDR1 SGHDN and CDR2 FVKESK. This CDR3 is CASSPKGSGRVSYNEQFF. The CDR3 DNA sequence: TGTGCCAGCAGCCCGAAGGGTAGCGGGAGGGTCTCCTACAATGAGCAGTTCTTC.

The V and J genes are TRBV28 and TRBJ1-2, with a possible D match to TRBD1 (6 bases). CDR1 is MDHEN and CDR2 is SYDVKM in the germline V gene. V lost 3 bases and J lost 8, with 13 bases in between. CDR3 length equals 13 residues. As DNA, the CDR3 is TGTGCCAGCAGTTTGAAGGGGGTGAGGGGCTACACCTTC. Amino acid sequence: CASSLKGVRGYTF.

The chain links TRBV27 to TRBJ2-7; no clear D gene. Trimming left V 3 bases short and J 6 bases short, with 9 bases between. CDR1 is MNHEY and CDR2 is SMNVEV in the germline V gene (reference sequence). The CDR3 sequence is 12 residues long. CDR3 protein: CASSFGPSEQYF. The CDR3 DNA reads TGTGCCAGCAGTTTTGGCCCGAGCGAGCAGTACTTC.

This clone was observed a handful of times. CDR3 DNA sequence: TGTGCCAGCAGTGGGACAGGGGGTTATCAGCCCCAGCATTTT. It translates to CASSGTGGYQPQHF. The rearrangement joins TRBV25-1 to TRBJ1-5; TRBD1 aligns across 10 bases. Germline V gene sequence: CDR1 MGHDK, CDR2 SYGVNS. J gave up 5 bases and V 4 bases, and 2 bases lay outside the gene matches. This CDR3 is 14 amino acids long.

As regards this clone: Within the sample, other DNA sequences also encode this same CDR3. The chain joins TRBV30 to TRBJ1-1; D remains ambiguous. This CDR3 is built from 11 residues. With 5 bases removed from V and 4 bases from J, the gap between germline ends came to 8 bases. The V gene's germline CDR1 is GTSNPN and CDR2 SVGIG (reference sequence). This CDR3 reads CAWGLGTEAFF. CDR3 coding DNA: TGTGCCTGGGGTTTGGGCACTGAAGCTTTCTTT. Variable domain in full (rest from reference TRBV30 and TRBJ1-1): SQTIHQWPATLVQPVGSPLSLECTVEGTSNPNLYWYRQAAGRGLQLLFYSVGIGQISSEVPQNLSASRPQDRQFILSSKKLLLSDSGFYLCAWGLGTEAFFGQGTRLTVV.

The rearrangement uses TRBV27 and TRBJ1-2; unclear D gene. Germline V gene lookup returns CDR1 MNHEY and CDR2 SMNVEV (reference sequence). The CDR3 is 11 residues long. With 6 bases removed from V and 8 bases from J, the gap between germline ends came to 10 bases. CDR3 in DNA: TGTGCCAGCAGAGAGGGTGGGGGCTACACCTTC. It translates to CASREGGGYTF.

This clone was recorded only once. CDR3 sequence (DNA): TGTGCCAGCAGTGAAGAGGGACAGGGGGCGCAAAATGAGCAGTTCTTC. This sequence encodes CASSEEGQGAQNEQFF. The genes are TRBV6-1 and TRBJ2-1; TRBD1 agrees at 12 bases. J was trimmed by 7 bases and V by 1 base; bases with no gene match: 5. This CDR3 region has 16 residues. Germline V gene sequence: CDR1 MNHNS, CDR2 SASEGT.

This sequence joins TRBV4-1 and TRBJ2-4; tentatively, D is TRBD1 (6 bases). Germline assignment: CDR1 MGHRA and CDR2 YSYEKL. CDR3 size: 17 residues. The ends were cut back, 2 bases at V and 0 bases at J, with 14 bases in the middle. CDR3 sequence reads: CASSQSQGTLAKNIQYF. The CDR3 DNA follows: TGCGCCAGCAGCCAATCACAGGGTACCCTAGCCAAAAACATTCAGTACTTC.

This clone was found once. The chain combines TRBV4-2 with TRBJ1-2, with TRBD1 as a possible D gene (6 bases). CDR3 length: 15 amino acids. In germline, CDR1 is LGHNA, CDR2 YNFKEQ. V was cut by 0 bases and J by 4 bases, with 12 bases left in between. The DNA for the CDR3 is TGTGCCAGCAGCCAAGAAAGGGGGAAGAGCTATGGCTACACCTTC. Protein product: CASSQERGKSYGYTF.

The DNA of the CDR3 is TGTGCCAGCAGCCCCAGGGGGTACTCTGGAAACACCATATATTTT. Translated, it gives CASSPRGYSGNTIYF. The V gene is TRBV9, the J gene TRBJ1-3, with 7 bases matching TRBD1. The CDR3 is 15 residues long. In germline, CDR1 is SGDLS, CDR2 YYNGEE. The J segment lost 0 bases and the V segment lost 4 bases, leaving 4 bases of the junction unmatched.

A remark on this clone: A much larger clone differs from this one at a single base, so this may be a read error. Different DNA sequences within this sample yield the same CDR3. V and J are TRBV6-5 and TRBJ1-1, with D unclear. V was cut by 4 bases and J by 1 base, with 4 bases left in between. Germline values: CDR1 MNHEY, CDR2 SVGAGI. CDR3 size: 12 residues. CDR3 nucleotides: TGTGCCAGCAGTTCCGGGAACACTGAAGCTTTCTTT. Translated, it gives CASSSGNTEAFF.

V is TRBV6-5 and J is TRBJ1-1; D remains ambiguous. V was shortened by 6 bases and J by 3 bases, with 11 bases between the two germline ends. The CDR3 sequence is 13 residues long. Germline CDR1 and CDR2: MNHEY and SVGAGI. As DNA, the CDR3 is TGTGCCAGCAGGGCTGAGTCGGACACTGAAGCTTTCTTT. Its translation: CASRAESDTEAFF.

The V gene is TRBV7-9, the J gene TRBJ1-1; no firm D call. CDR3 length equals 15 residues. Trimming removed 1 base from V and 2 bases from J, with 11 bases in between. Germline V CDR1 and CDR2: SEHNR, FQNEAQ (reference sequence). The CDR3 DNA reads TGTGCCAGCAGCTTAGGGGTAGGGATAAACACTGAAGCTTTCTTT. Its translation is CASSLGVGINTEAFF.

A word on this clone: Additional DNA sequences in this sample encode the identical CDR3. V is TRBV5-4 and J is TRBJ2-7; D is unclear. Trimming took off 0 bases at V and 6 bases at J, with 4 bases between the two ends. The CDR3 has 11 residues. Per the germline V gene, CDR1 is SGHNT and CDR2 is YYREEE (reference sequence). CDR3 sequence (DNA): TGTGCCAGCAGCTTGGAGGCCGAGCAGTACTTC. Amino acids: CASSLEAEQYF.

The chain joins TRBV6-5 to TRBJ2-2; D is unresolved. CDR1 and CDR2 from the germline V gene are MNHEY and SVGAGI. This CDR3 has 16 amino acids. V lost 0 bases to trimming and J lost 0 bases, with 8 bases between them. In DNA, the CDR3 is TGTGCCAGCAGTTACTCGTCGACGGCGAACACCGGGGAGCTGTTTTTT. It yields the protein CASSYSSTANTGELFF.

About this clone itself: Other nucleotide sequences in the sample specify the same CDR3. This chain joins TRBV5-4 and TRBJ2-3; D remains unclear. Germline lookup yields CDR1 SGHNT and CDR2 YYREEE (reference sequence). V shed 0 bases and J shed 3 bases, with 2 bases lying between them. CDR3 length equals 12 residues. The CDR3 here is CASSLATDTQYF. The CDR3 region has the DNA TGTGCCAGCAGCTTGGCTACAGATACGCAGTATTTT.

V is TRBV14 and J is TRBJ2-5, with 12 nucleotides matching TRBD2. The CDR3 contains 16 residues. V trimming: 0 bases; J trimming: 4 bases; junction bases outside the gene matches: 3. Looked up from germline, CDR1 is SGHDN and CDR2 is FVKESK. CDR3 amino acids: CASSQDAGLAGETQYF. The DNA for the CDR3 is TGTGCCAGCAGCCAAGATGCGGGACTAGCGGGAGAGACCCAGTACTTC.

The chain combines TRBV11-2 with TRBJ2-2, with 10 positions matching TRBD2. Germline V CDR1 and CDR2: SGHAT, FQNNGV. The V gene end was trimmed by 1 base and the J gene end by 7 bases; junction bases not matched to a gene: 6. The CDR3 length is 16 residues. CDR3 in amino acids: CASSLVASGGFGELFF. DNA for the CDR3: TGTGCCAGCAGCTTAGTGGCTAGCGGGGGTTTCGGGGAGCTGTTTTTT.